One sample yielded the 15 T cell receptor beta chains listed below, sequenced in a study of radiotherapy plus CTLA-4 blockade in lung cancer. The method was immunoSEQ multiplex PCR; TCRdb's version includes in-frame clones alone and lacks a portion of them. The sample includes roughly 30,000 clones, around four fifths of them seen just once. The source was peripheral blood, collected from a patient treated with radiotherapy plus ipilimumab. The receptor source for this set is a human donor with non-small cell lung cancer that progressed on radiotherapy plus ipilimumab.

This chain uses TRBV4-3 with TRBJ2-7, with a weak D call TRBD2 (5 bases). V shed 0 bases and J shed 5 bases, with 11 bases lying between them. The CDR3 extends over 14 amino acids. CDR1 and CDR2 (germline): LGHNA, YSLEER. The CDR3 protein is CASSQDGRMDEQYF. In nucleotides, the CDR3 is TGCGCCAGCAGCCAAGATGGGAGAATGGACGAGCAGTACTTC.

The chain has TRBV9 and TRBJ1-5; D unresolved. Germline CDR1 and CDR2: SGDLS and YYNGEE. This CDR3 has 15 amino acids. The V and J ends lost 6 bases and 6 bases respectively, with 19 bases between them. The CDR3 spells CASTPGSSEGQPQHF. CDR3 bases: TGTGCCAGCACCCCTGGATCGTCGGAGGGTCAGCCCCAGCATTTT.

This clone has just one count. The chain joins TRBV27 to TRBJ1-2; weak D call: TRBD1 (6 bases). V lost 8 bases and J 8 bases, leaving 24 bases between the germline ends. This CDR3 has 15 amino acids. CDR1 and CDR2 from the germline V gene are MNHEY and SMNVEV (reference sequence). The CDR3: CASANSAGALRGYTF. The CDR3 DNA is TGTGCCAGCGCAAATTCCGCAGGGGCGCTGCGAGGCTACACCTTC.

The genes are TRBV6-5 and TRBJ2-1; possibly TRBD1 for D (6 bases). The CDR3 has 11 amino acids. In germline, CDR1 is MNHEY, CDR2 SVGAGI. The germline V and J ends were trimmed by 4 bases and 11 bases, with 9 bases remaining between them. CDR3 sequence: CASSSQGKQFF. CDR3 nucleotide sequence: TGTGCCAGCAGTTCACAGGGAAAGCAGTTCTTC.

The chain is built from TRBV10-3 and TRBJ1-2, with D uncertain. The germline V and J ends were trimmed by 5 bases and 10 bases, with 20 bases remaining between them. The germline gives CDR1 ENHRY, CDR2 SYGVKD. The CDR3 totals 14 residues. The CDR3 DNA is TGTGCCATCAGTCACACGGGAGGGCTCGTGTACTACACCTTC. Its translation: CAISHTGGLVYYTF.

This clone came up once. The chain has TRBV18 and TRBJ2-7; 7 bases agree with TRBD2. CDR1 is KGHSH and CDR2 is LQKENI in the germline V gene. Trimming removed 1 base from V and 3 bases from J; junction bases left unmatched: 6. CDR3 size: 15 residues. CDR3 protein: CASSPQETSSYEQYF. The CDR3 nucleotides are TGTGCCAGCTCACCACAGGAGACTAGCAGCTACGAGCAGTACTTC.

The gene calls are TRBV2 and TRBJ1-1; D is possibly TRBD1 (5 bases). V lost 4 bases to trimming and J lost 3 bases, with 9 bases between them. There are 13 residues in the CDR3. Germline lookup yields CDR1 SNHLY and CDR2 FYNNEI. The CDR3 reads CASSGQRDTEAFF. The DNA for the CDR3 is TGTGCCAGCAGTGGACAGCGAGACACTGAAGCTTTCTTT.

The V and J genes are TRBV4-3 and TRBJ2-1; 7 nucleotides agree with TRBD2. Germline CDR1 LGHNA, CDR2 YSLEER. The CDR3 is 17 residues long. V shed 0 bases and J 9 bases; nucleotides not matched to a gene: 14. In nucleotides, the CDR3 is TGCGCCAGCAGCCAAGATTTGGTCCTAGCGGCTTGGAGTGAGCAGTTCTTC. Protein: CASSQDLVLAAWSEQFF.

The V and J genes are TRBV21-1 and TRBJ2-1; the D call of TRBD2 is as the table states it, not checked on the DNA. TRBV21-1 is listed as a pseudogene. This CDR3 has 15 residues. CDR3 region: CASSQRGGARNEQFF. The CDR3 coding sequence is TGTGCCAGCAGCCAAAGGGGGGGGGCTAGGAATGAGCAGTTCTTC.

The rearrangement uses TRBV6-5 and TRBJ2-7; tentative D call: TRBD1 (5 bases). Germline CDR1 MNHEY, CDR2 SVGAGI. The CDR3 is 14 residues long. V was trimmed by 6 bases and J by 6 bases, leaving 18 bases between them. For the CDR3, the DNA is TGTGCCAGCAGACAATCAGGGATACAGCTCGAGCAGTACTTC. It specifies CASRQSGIQLEQYF.

The chain couples TRBV18 to TRBJ1-1; 7 bases line up with TRBD1. From germline, CDR1 is KGHSH and CDR2 LQKENI. J was trimmed by 8 bases and V by 1 base; bases with no gene match: 1. The CDR3 is made up of 12 amino acids. CDR3 DNA: TGTGCCAGCTCACCACAGGGGGCGGAAGCTTTCTTT. Protein product: CASSPQGAEAFF. The full variable domain, its missing parts supplied by reference TRBV18 and TRBJ1-1, is NAGVMQNPRHLVRRRGQEARLRCSPMKGHSHVYWYRQLPEEGLKFMVYLQKENIIDESGMPKERFSAEFPKEGPSILRIQQVVRGDSAAYFCASSPQGAEAFFGQGTRLTVV.

This clone was picked up one time. The chain links TRBV7-9 to TRBJ1-1; possibly TRBD1 for D (6 bases). V was clipped by 5 bases and J by 1 base, with 11 bases between them. This CDR3 is 14 amino acids long. Germline CDR1 SEHNR, CDR2 FQNEAQ (reference sequence). The CDR3 region is CASSETDRNTEAFF. The DNA of the CDR3 is TGTGCCAGCAGCGAGACGGACAGGAACACTGAAGCTTTCTTT.

The V gene is TRBV21-1, the J gene TRBJ1-4; the table gives TRBD1 as D, unverified against the DNA. TRBV21-1 is annotated as a pseudogene. CDR3 length: 18 amino acids. The DNA of the CDR3 is TGTGCCAGCAGCAATGTGGGACAACTTAATGCAACTAATGAAAAACTGTTTTTT. Its protein is CASSNVGQLNATNEKLFF.

The chain carries TRBV9 and TRBJ1-6, with D hard to call. The germline CDR1 and CDR2 sequences are SGDLS and YYNGEE. This CDR3 is 15 amino acids long. Trimming stripped 1 base from V and 7 bases from J, with 12 bases between. In DNA form, the CDR3 reads TGTGCCAGCAGCGTAATGGCAGGAGGGAATTCACCCCTCCACTTT. Translating it yields CASSVMAGGNSPLHF.

V and J are TRBV19 and TRBJ2-1; a possible D gene is TRBD1 (6 bases). Trimming shortened V by 0 bases and J by 4 bases, and 13 bases separated the two germline ends. The CDR3 is 16 residues long. Germline CDR1 LNHDA, CDR2 SQIVND (reference sequence). The CDR3 region is CASSIDSGHYYNEQFF. The CDR3 DNA reads as TGTGCCAGTAGTATAGATTCGGGACATTATTACAATGAGCAGTTCTTC. The full variable domain, with the rest looked up from reference TRBV19 and TRBJ2-1, is DGGITQSPKYLFRKEGQNVTLSCEQNLNHDAMYWYRQDPGQGLRLIYYSQIVNDFQKGDIAEGYSVSREKKESFPLTVTSAQKNPTAFYLCASSIDSGHYYNEQFFGPGTRLTVL.